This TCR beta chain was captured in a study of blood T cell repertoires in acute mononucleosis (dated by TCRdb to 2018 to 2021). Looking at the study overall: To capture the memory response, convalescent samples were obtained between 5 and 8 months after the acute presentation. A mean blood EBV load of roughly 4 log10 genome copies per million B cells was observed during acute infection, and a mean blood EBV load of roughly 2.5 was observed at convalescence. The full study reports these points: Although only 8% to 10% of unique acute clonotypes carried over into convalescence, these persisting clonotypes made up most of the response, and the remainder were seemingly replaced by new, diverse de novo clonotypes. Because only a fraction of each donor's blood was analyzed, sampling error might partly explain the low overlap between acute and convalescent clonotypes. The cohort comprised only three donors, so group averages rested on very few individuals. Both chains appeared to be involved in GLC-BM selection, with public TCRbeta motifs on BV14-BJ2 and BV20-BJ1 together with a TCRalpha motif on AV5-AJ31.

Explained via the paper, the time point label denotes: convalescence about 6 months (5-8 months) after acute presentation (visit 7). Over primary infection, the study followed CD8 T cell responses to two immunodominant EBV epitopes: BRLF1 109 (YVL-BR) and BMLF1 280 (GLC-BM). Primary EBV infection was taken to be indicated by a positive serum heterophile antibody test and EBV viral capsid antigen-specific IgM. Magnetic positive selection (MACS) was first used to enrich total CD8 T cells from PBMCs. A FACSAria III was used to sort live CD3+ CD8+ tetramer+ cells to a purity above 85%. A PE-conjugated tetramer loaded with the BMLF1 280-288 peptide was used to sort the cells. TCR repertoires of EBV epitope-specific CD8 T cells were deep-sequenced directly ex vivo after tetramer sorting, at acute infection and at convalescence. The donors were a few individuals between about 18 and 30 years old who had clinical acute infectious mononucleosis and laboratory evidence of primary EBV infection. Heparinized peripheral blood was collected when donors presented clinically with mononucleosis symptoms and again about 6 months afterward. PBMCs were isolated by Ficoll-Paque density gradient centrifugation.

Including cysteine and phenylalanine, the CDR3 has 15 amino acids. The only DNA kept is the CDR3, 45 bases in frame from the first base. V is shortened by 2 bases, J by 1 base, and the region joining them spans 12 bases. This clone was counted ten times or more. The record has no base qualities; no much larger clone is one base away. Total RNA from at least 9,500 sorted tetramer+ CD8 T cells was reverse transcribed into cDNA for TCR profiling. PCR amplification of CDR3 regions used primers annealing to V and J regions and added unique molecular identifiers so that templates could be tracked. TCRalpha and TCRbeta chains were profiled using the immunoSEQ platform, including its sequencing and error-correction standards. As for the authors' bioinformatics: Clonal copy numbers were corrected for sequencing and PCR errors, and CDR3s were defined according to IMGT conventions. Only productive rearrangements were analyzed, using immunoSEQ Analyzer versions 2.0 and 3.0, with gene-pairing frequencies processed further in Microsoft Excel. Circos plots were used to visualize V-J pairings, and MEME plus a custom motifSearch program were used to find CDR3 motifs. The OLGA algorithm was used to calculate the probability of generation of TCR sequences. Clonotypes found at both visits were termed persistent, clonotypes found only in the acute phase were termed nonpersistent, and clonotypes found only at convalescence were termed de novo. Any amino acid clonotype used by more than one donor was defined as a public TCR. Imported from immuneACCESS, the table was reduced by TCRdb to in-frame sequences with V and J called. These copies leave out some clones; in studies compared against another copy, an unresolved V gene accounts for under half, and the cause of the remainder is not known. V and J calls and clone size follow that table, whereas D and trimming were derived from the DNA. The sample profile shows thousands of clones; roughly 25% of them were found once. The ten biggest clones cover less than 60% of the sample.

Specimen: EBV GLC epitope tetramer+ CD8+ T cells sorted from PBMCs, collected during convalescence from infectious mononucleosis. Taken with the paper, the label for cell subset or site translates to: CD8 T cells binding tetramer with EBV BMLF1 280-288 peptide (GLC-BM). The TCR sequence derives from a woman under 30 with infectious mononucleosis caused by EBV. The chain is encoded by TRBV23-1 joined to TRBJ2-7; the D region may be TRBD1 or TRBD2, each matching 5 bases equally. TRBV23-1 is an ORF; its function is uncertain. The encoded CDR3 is CASSQRDVESYEQYF. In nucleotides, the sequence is TGCGCCAGCAGTCAACGGGACGTTGAATCCTACGAGCAGTACTTC.